The 11 T cell receptor beta chains presented below share a single source sample, sequenced in a study of shared clonotypes between healthy human individuals. This table comes from immunoSEQ multiplex PCR, and its TCRdb copy is limited to in-frame clones, with some not included. This sample has millions of clones, with 90% to 95% found just once. Sequencing was done on a sample of naive CD4+ T cells sorted from blood. Documented subset: CD45RA+ positively selected. The receptors originated from a man aged 18-30 years in good health.

The chain uses TRBV2 and TRBJ2-1; TRBD1 agrees at 7 bases. Per the germline V gene, CDR1 is SNHLY and CDR2 is FYNNEI. The CDR3 is made up of 14 amino acids. With 6 bases clipped from V and 0 bases from J, the junction kept 2 bases outside the gene matches. As DNA, the CDR3 is TGTGCCAGCAGAACAGGGGTCTCCTACAATGAGCAGTTCTTC. Translating it yields CASRTGVSYNEQFF.

The table lists this clone with a few counts. The rearrangement joins TRBV19 to TRBJ1-4, with D tentatively TRBD1 (5 bases). The CDR3 contains 16 residues. Between the trimmed V and J ends, which lost 0 bases and 8 bases, there was a span of 16 bases. Germline V lookup: CDR1 LNHDA, CDR2 SQIVND (reference sequence). The CDR3 region is CASSIDHGTGREKLFF. CDR3 in DNA: TGTGCCAGTAGTATAGATCATGGGACCGGAAGAGAAAAACTGTTTTTT.

The sample holds one count of this clone. The rearrangement links TRBV5-1 to TRBJ1-1; the match to TRBD1 covers 8 bases. V was pared by 1 base and J by 3 bases, with 11 bases of the junction left unmatched. This CDR3 spans 17 amino acids. Germline V gene sequence: CDR1 SGHRS, CDR2 YFSETQ. CDR3: CASSLRGTGRGDTEAFF. The CDR3 nucleotides read TGCGCCAGCAGCTTGAGGGGGACAGGACGGGGAGACACTGAAGCTTTCTTT. The full variable domain, rest sourced from reference TRBV5-1 and TRBJ1-1, is KAGVTQTPRYLIKTRGQQVTLSCSPISGHRSVSWYQQTPGQGLQFLFEYFSETQRNKGNFPGRFSGRQFSNSRSEMNVSTLELGDSALYLCASSLRGTGRGDTEAFFGQGTRLTVV.

The gene calls are TRBV7-4 and TRBJ1-2; D is unresolved. The germline V gene encodes CDR1 SGHVT and CDR2 SQSDAQ. V lost 1 base to trimming and J lost 3 bases, with 3 bases between them. The CDR3 is 12 amino acids. The CDR3 sequence is CASSLGDYGYTF. The CDR3 region has the DNA TGTGCCAGCAGCTTAGGGGACTATGGCTACACCTTC.

Concerning this clone: Other DNA variants within this sample encode the same CDR3. The rearrangement uses TRBV10-3 and TRBJ1-6; TRBD1 aligns across 10 bases. The V gene's germline CDR1 is ENHRY and CDR2 SYGVKD. The CDR3 extends over 14 amino acids. With V trimmed by 4 bases and J by 7 bases, 1 base remained unmatched. CDR3: CAISGDRGNSPLHF. The CDR3 DNA sequence: TGTGCCATCAGTGGGGACAGGGGCAATTCACCCCTCCACTTT.

The genes are TRBV19 and TRBJ1-5; D not resolved. The germline V gene has CDR1 LNHDA and CDR2 SQIVND (reference sequence). This CDR3 spans 15 amino acids. V lost 5 bases, J lost 0 bases, and 11 bases lay in between. The CDR3 bases are TGTGCCAGTAGTGAGCTCAAGTATAGCAATCAGCCCCAGCATTTT. Its protein product is CASSELKYSNQPQHF.

The chain couples TRBV5-1 to TRBJ1-4, with unresolved D. The germline V and J ends were trimmed by 0 bases and 5 bases, with 8 bases remaining between them. Looked up from germline, CDR1 is SGHRS and CDR2 is YFSETQ. The CDR3 length is 14 residues. Here the CDR3 DNA reads TGCGCCAGCAGCTTGGACAGCGGGAATGAAAAACTGTTTTTT. Encoded protein: CASSLDSGNEKLFF.

This clone was detected only once. The rearrangement uses TRBV7-9 and TRBJ1-2; 8 bases are a match to TRBD1. Germline CDR1 and CDR2: SEHNR and FQNEAQ (reference sequence). The CDR3 extends over 14 amino acids. Trimming at V came to 7 bases and at J to 3 bases, leaving 7 bases not matched to a gene. As DNA, the CDR3 is TGTGCCAGCAATGGACAGGGAGGATACTATGGCTACACCTTC. This sequence encodes CASNGQGGYYGYTF.

J is TRBJ1-5 and V is TRBV10-3; D perhaps matches TRBD1 (5 bases). Germline CDR1 is ENHRY and CDR2 is SYGVKD. V was pared by 6 bases and J by 2 bases, with 11 bases between. The CDR3 contains 14 residues. The CDR3 DNA reads as TGTGCCATCAGCGACAGCCGTGGCAATCAGCCCCAGCATTTT. This sequence encodes CAISDSRGNQPQHF.

The V and J genes are TRBV6-6 and TRBJ1-2; D gene ambiguous. Germline V CDR1 and CDR2: MNHNY, SVGAGI (reference sequence). The CDR3 is 13 residues long. Trimming shortened V by 7 bases and J by 8 bases, and 17 bases separated the two germline ends. The CDR3: CASTMNPLAGYTF. In nucleotides, the CDR3 is TGTGCCAGCACCATGAACCCTCTGGCGGGCTACACCTTC.

The chain is built from TRBV19 and TRBJ1-5; possibly TRBD1 for D (5 bases). Trimming stripped 6 bases from V and 0 bases from J, with 12 bases between. In germline, CDR1 is LNHDA, CDR2 SQIVND (reference sequence). CDR3 length equals 15 residues. The CDR3 DNA reads as TGTGCCAGTAGACCGGGACGGAATAGCAATCAGCCCCAGCATTTT. It translates to CASRPGRNSNQPQHF. Together with reference TRBV19 and TRBJ1-5, the CDR3 gives the full variable domain: DGGITQSPKYLFRKEGQNVTLSCEQNLNHDAMYWYRQDPGQGLRLIYYSQIVNDFQKGDIAEGYSVSREKKESFPLTVTSAQKNPTAFYLCASRPGRNSNQPQHFGDGTRLSIL.